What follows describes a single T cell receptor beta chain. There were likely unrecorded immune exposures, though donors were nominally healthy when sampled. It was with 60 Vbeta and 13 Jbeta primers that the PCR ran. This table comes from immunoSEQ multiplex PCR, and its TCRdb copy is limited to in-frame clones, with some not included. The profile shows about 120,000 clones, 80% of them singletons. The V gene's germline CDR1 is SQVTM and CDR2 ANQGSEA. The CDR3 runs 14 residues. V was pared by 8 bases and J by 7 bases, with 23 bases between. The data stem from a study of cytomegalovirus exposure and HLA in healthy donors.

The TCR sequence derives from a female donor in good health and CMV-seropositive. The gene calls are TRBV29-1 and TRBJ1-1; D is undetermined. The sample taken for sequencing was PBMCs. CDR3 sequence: CSFSRVATPVEAFF. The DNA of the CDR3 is TGCAGCTTCTCTCGGGTCGCCACCCCTGTTGAAGCTTTCTTT.